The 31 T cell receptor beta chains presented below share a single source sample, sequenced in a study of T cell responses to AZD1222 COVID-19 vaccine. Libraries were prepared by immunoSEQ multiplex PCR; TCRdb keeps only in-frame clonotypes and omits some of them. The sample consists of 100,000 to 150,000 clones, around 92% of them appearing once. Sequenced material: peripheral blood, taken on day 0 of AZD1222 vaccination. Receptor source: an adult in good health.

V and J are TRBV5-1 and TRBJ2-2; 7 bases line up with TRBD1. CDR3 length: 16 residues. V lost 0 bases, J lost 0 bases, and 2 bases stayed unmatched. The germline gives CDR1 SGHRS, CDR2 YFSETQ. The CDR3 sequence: CASSLEGGTNTGELFF. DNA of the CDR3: TGCGCCAGCAGCTTGGAAGGGGGCACGAACACCGGGGAGCTGTTTTTT.

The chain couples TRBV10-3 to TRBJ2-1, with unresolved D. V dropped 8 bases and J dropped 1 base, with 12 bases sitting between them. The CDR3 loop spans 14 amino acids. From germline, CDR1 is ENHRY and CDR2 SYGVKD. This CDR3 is CAIGGVVSYNEQFF. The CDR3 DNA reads TGTGCCATCGGTGGGGTAGTTTCCTACAATGAGCAGTTCTTC.

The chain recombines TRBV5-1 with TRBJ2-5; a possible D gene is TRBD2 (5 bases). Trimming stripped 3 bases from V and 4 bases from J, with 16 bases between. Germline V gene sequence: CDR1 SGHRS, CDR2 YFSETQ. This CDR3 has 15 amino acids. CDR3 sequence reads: CASSSGGPGGETQYF. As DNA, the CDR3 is TGCGCCAGCAGCTCAGGAGGTCCCGGAGGAGAGACCCAGTACTTC.

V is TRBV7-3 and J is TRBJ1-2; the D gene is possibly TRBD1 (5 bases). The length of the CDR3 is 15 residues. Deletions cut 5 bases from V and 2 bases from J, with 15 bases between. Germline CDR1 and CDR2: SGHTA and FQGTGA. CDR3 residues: CASSPSGGRNYGYTF. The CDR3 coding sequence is TGTGCCAGCAGCCCTTCGGGGGGGAGGAACTATGGCTACACCTTC.

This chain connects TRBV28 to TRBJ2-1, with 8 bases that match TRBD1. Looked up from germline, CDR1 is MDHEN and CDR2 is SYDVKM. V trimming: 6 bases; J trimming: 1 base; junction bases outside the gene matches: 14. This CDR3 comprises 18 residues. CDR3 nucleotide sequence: TGTGCCAGCAGGAATTGGTACAGGGGGTTGCGATCCTACAATGAGCAGTTCTTC. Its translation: CASRNWYRGLRSYNEQFF.

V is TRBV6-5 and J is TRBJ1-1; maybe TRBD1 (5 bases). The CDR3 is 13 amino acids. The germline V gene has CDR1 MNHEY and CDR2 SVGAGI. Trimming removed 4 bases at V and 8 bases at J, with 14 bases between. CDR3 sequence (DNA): TGTGCCAGCAGTTTTTCGACAGCCTCGGAAGCTTTCTTT. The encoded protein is CASSFSTASEAFF.

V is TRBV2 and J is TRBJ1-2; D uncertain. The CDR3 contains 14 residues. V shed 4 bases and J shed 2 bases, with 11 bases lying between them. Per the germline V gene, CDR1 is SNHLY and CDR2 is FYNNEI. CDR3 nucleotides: TGTGCCAGCAGTGCCCAAGGCGGGAACTATGGCTACACCTTC. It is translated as CASSAQGGNYGYTF.

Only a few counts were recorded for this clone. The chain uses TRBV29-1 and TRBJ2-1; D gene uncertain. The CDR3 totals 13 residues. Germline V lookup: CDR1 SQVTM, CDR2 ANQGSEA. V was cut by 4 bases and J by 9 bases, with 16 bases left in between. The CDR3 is CSVAATQRGEQFF. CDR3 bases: TGCAGCGTTGCAGCTACGCAGAGAGGTGAGCAGTTCTTC.

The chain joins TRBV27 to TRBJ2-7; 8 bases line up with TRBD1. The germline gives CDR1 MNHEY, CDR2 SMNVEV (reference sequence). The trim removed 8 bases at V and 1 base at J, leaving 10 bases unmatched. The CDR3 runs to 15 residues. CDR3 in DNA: TGTGCCAGCGGCAAAGGACAGGGAGAGTCCTACGAGCAGTACTTC. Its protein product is CASGKGQGESYEQYF.

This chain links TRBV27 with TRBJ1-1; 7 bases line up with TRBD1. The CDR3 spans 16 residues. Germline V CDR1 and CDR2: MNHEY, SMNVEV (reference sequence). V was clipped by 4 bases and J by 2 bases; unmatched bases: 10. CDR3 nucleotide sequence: TGTGCCAGCAGTTCGGGACAGACCTTTCTTAACACTGAAGCTTTCTTT. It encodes CASSSGQTFLNTEAFF.

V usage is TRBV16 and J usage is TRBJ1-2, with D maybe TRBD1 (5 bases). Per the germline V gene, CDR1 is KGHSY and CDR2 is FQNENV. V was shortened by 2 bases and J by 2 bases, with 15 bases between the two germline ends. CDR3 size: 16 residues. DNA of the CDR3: TGTGCCAGCAGCCAAAGTGAGCAGGGATTAAACTATGGCTACACCTTC. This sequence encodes CASSQSEQGLNYGYTF.

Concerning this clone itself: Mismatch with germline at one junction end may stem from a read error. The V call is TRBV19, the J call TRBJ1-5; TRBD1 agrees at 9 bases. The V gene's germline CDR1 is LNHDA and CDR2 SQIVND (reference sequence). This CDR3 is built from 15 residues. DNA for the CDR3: TGTGCCAGTAGTCCCGGACAGGGGATTAATCAGCCCCAGAATTTT. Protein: CASSPGQGINQPQNF. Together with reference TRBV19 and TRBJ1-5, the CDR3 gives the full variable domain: DGGITQSPKYLFRKEGQNVTLSCEQNLNHDAMYWYRQDPGQGLRLIYYSQIVNDFQKGDIAEGYSVSREKKESFPLTVTSAQKNPTAFYLCASSPGQGINQPQNFGDGTRLSIL.

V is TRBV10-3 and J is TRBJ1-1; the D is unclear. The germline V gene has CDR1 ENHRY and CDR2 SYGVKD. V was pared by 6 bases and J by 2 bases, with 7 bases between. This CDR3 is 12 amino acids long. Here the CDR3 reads CAIRVSNTEAFF. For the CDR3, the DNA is TGTGCCATCAGGGTATCAAACACTGAAGCTTTCTTT.

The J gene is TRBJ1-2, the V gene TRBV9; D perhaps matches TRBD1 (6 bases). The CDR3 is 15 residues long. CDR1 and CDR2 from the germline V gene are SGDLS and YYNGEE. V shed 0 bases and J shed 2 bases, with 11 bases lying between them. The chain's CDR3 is CASSVVGTPNYGYTF. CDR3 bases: TGTGCCAGCAGCGTAGTAGGGACACCGAACTATGGCTACACCTTC.

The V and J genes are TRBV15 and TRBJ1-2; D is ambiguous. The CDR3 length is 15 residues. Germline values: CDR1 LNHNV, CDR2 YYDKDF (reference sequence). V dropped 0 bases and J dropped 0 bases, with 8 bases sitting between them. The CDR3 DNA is TGTGCCACCAGCAGAGACATACGTGCTAACTATGGCTACACCTTC. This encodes CATSRDIRANYGYTF. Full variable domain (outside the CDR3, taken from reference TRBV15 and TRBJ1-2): DAMVIQNPRYQVTQFGKPVTLSCSQTLNHNVMYWYQQKSSQAPKLLFHYYDKDFNNEADTPDNFQSRRPNTSFCFLDIRSPGLGDTAMYLCATSRDIRANYGYTFGSGTRLTVV.

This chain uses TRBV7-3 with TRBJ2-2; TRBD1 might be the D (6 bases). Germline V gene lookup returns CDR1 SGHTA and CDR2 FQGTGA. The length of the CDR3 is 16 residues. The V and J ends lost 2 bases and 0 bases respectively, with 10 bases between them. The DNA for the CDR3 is TGTGCCAGCAGCTTACAGGGGACCACGAACACCGGGGAGCTGTTTTTT. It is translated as CASSLQGTTNTGELFF. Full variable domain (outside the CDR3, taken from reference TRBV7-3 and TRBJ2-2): GAGVSQTPSNKVTEKGKYVELRCDPISGHTALYWYRQSLGQGPEFLIYFQGTGAADDSGLPNDRFFAVRPEGSVSTLKIQRTERGDSAVYLCASSLQGTTNTGELFFGEGSRLTVL.

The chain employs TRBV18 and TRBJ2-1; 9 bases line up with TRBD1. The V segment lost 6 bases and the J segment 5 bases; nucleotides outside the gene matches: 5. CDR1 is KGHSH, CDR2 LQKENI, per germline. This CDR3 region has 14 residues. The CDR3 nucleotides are TGTGCCAGCTCCGGGACAGGGTGGGACAATGAGCAGTTCTTC. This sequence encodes CASSGTGWDNEQFF.

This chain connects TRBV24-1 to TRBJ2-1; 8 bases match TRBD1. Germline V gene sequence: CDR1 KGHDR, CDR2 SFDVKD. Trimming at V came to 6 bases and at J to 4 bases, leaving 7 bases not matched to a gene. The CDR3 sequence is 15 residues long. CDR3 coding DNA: TGTGCCACCAGTCTACACGGACAGGGATACAATGAGCAGTTCTTC. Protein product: CATSLHGQGYNEQFF.

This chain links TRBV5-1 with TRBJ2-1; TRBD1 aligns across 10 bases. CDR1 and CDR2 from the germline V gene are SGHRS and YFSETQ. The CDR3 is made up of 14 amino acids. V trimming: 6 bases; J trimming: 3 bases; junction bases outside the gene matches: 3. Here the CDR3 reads CASKRTGGYNEQFF. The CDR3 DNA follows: TGCGCCAGCAAGAGGACAGGGGGCTACAATGAGCAGTTCTTC.

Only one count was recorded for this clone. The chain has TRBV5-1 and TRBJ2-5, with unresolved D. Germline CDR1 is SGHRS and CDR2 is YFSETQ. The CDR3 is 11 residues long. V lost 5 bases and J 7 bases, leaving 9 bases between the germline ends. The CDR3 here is CASSSKGTQYF. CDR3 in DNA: TGCGCCAGCAGTAGTAAGGGGACCCAGTACTTC.

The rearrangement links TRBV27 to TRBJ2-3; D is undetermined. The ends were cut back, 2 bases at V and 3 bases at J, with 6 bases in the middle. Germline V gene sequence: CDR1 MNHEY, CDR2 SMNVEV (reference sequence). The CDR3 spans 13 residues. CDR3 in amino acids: CASSLAETDTQYF. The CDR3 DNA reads TGTGCCAGCAGTTTAGCAGAAACAGATACGCAGTATTTT.

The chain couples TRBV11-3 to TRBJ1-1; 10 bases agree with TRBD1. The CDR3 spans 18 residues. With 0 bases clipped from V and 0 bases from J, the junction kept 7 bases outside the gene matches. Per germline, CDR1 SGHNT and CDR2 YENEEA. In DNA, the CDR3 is TGTGCCAGCAGCTTAGAAGGGACAGGGGTGAAAATGAACACTGAAGCTTTCTTT. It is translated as CASSLEGTGVKMNTEAFF.

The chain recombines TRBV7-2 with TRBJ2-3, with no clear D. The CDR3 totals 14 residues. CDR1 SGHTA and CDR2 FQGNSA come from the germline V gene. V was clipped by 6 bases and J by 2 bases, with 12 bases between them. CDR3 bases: TGTGCCAGCAGTAGGTATCAGGACACAGATACGCAGTATTTT. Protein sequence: CASSRYQDTDTQYF.

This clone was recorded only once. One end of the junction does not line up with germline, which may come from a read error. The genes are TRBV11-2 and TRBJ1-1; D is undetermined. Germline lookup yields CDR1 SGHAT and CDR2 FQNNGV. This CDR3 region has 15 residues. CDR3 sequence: CASSLVYGLNTEAFF. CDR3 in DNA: TGTGCCAGCAGTTTAGTATACGGCCTAAACACTGAAGCTTTCTTT.

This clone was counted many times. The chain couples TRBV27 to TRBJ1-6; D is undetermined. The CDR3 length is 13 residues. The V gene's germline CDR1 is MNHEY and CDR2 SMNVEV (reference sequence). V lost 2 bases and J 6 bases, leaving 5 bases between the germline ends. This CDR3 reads CASSLNFNSPLHF. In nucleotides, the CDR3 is TGTGCCAGCAGTTTAAACTTTAATTCACCCCTCCACTTT.

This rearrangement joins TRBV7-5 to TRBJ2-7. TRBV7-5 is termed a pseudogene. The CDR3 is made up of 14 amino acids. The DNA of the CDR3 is TGTGTCAGAGGCACGGGGGCAGACTCCTACGAGCAGTACTTC. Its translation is CVRGTGADSYEQYF.

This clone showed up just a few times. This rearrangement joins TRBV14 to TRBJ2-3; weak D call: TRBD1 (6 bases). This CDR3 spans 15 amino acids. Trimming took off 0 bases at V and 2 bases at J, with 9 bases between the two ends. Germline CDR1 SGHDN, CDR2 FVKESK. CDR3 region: CASSQDRTVTDTQYF. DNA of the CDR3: TGTGCCAGCAGCCAAGATCGGACAGTCACAGATACGCAGTATTTT.

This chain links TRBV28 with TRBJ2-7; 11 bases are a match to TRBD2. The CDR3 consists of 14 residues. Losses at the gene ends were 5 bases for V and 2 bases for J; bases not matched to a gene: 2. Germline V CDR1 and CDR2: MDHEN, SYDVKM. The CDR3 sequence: CASSELAGAYEQYF. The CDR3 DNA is TGTGCCAGCAGTGAACTAGCGGGGGCCTACGAGCAGTACTTC.

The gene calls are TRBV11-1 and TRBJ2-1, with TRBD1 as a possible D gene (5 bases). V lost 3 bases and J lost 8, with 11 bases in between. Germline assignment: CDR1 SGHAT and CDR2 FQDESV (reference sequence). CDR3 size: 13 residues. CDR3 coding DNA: TGTGCCAGCAGCTTTCAGGGCGGCGATGAGCAGTTCTTC. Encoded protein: CASSFQGGDEQFF.

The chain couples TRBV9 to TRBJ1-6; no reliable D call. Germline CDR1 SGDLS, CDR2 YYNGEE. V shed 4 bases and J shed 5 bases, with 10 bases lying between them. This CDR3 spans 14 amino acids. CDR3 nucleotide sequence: TGTGCCAGCAGCCTCGGCGGAGATAATTCACCCCTCCACTTT. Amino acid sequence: CASSLGGDNSPLHF.

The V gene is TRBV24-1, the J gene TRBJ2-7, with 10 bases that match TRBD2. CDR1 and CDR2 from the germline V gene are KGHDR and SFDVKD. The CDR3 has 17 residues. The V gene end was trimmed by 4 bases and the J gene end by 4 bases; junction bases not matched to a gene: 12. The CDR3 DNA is TGTGCCACCAGTGAAGGGGGGGGAACTAGCGGGGCTTACGAGCAGTACTTC. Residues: CATSEGGGTSGAYEQYF.